Listed below are T cell receptor beta chains from one sample, sequenced in a study of blood T cell repertoires in COVID-19. Libraries were prepared by immunoSEQ multiplex PCR; TCRdb keeps only in-frame clonotypes and omits some of them. The sample carries over 250,000 clones, roughly nine tenths recorded once. Material for sequencing was PBMCs or T cells enriched from blood (not recorded which). The receptors here all came from a woman in her forties or fifties who had recovered from COVID-19. Each CDR3 is given without its conserved first and last residue. A D gene is named only where the DNA matches it firmly.

>TRBV5-1|TRBJ2-7|TRBD2
ASSLAGVAGGREY
>TRBV28|TRBJ2-4|-
ASSLAGAKNIQY
>TRBV18|TRBJ1-4|TRBD1
ASSGQGREKLF
>TRBV4-3|TRBJ2-3|TRBD1
ASSQDRGTGLPDTQY
>TRBV7-2|TRBJ1-5|-
ASSSYRDQPQH
>TRBV27|TRBJ1-6|-
ASSLAENSPLH
>TRBV28|TRBJ1-1|TRBD1
ASRSGQGVTEAF
>TRBV27|TRBJ2-3|TRBD2
ASSSWTSGGTDTQY
>TRBV3-1/TRBV3-2|TRBJ1-4|-
ASSQDDRRSTNEKLF
>TRBV30|TRBJ2-1|TRBD2
AWRGLAGDEQF
>TRBV11-2|TRBJ1-2|-
ASSLTGPDGYT
>TRBV3-1/TRBV3-2|TRBJ2-7|TRBD1
ASSQVQGAREQY
>TRBV5-1|TRBJ2-1|-
ASSSVSREQF
>TRBV2|TRBJ1-6|-
ASRKTGTTNSPLH
>TRBV4-3|TRBJ2-6|TRBD2
ASSQDLLAGGSGANVLT
>TRBV9|TRBJ2-2|-
ASSVDNRDYTGELF
>TRBV7-9|TRBJ1-2|TRBD1
ASSMGQGFGYT
>TRBV18|TRBJ1-1|-
ASSSAGFATGTEAF
>TRBV9|TRBJ2-1|TRBD2
ASSVASGSSEQF
>TRBV2|TRBJ2-1|-
ASSESGREQF
>TRBV5-1|TRBJ2-7|-
ASSFGTTNYEQY
>TRBV14|TRBJ1-2|-
ASSPGQRYGYT
>TRBV4-2|TRBJ2-3|-
ASSQESRRRTDTQY
>TRBV28|TRBJ1-5|TRBD1
ASRRDRGNQPQH
>TRBV11-3|TRBJ2-1|TRBD2
ASSVTSGPYNEQF
>TRBV6-5|TRBJ1-5|-
ASSRRVEGNQPQH
>TRBV7-2|TRBJ1-2|-
ASSLGGGGGYGYT
>TRBV6-5|TRBJ1-4|-
ASSYSFRGDEKLF
>TRBV6-5|TRBJ1-2|TRBD1
ASSLWTGGYGYT
>TRBV7-8|TRBJ1-5|TRBD1
ASSFRGGQAQPQH
>TRBV30|TRBJ2-7|TRBD2
AWKKGRGFTGGPNEQY
>TRBV29-1|TRBJ2-5|TRBD2
SVEPFGLAMETQY
>TRBV9|TRBJ2-3|TRBD2
ASSSMGTSGGDTQY
>TRBV30|TRBJ2-5|TRBD2
AWERTRGGYQETQY
>TRBV30|TRBJ1-1|-
AWSLIAGGPEAF
>TRBV12-3/TRBV12-4|TRBJ2-3|-
ASSLGSPGQY
>TRBV14|TRBJ1-5|-
ASSQGGGNQPQH
>TRBV20-1|TRBJ1-1|-
SASIPTGAF
>TRBV28|TRBJ1-5|TRBD1
ASSPDRVDQPQH
>TRBV9|TRBJ1-6|-
ASSVESSNLH
>TRBV30|TRBJ1-1|-
AWTHSTYLEAF
>TRBV11-2|TRBJ2-3|TRBD2
ASSLALLAGGSTDTQY
>TRBV24-1|TRBJ2-1|-
ATSPPGGGNEQF
>TRBV11-2|TRBJ1-5|-
ASSLDSGNQPQH
>TRBV19|TRBJ1-5|TRBD1
ASPTGQGANQPQH
>TRBV24-1|TRBJ2-7|TRBD1
ATSDRDRGFKY
>TRBV14|TRBJ2-7|TRBD2
ASSPGTSGNEQY
>TRBV27|TRBJ2-5|TRBD1
ASSPLGQGKETQY
>TRBV4-3|TRBJ1-1|TRBD1
ASSQEPGTGGMNTEAF
>TRBV7-8|TRBJ2-1|TRBD1
ASSLQGAQGGSEQF